A selection of T cell receptor beta chains follows, all from one sample in a study of blood T cell repertoires in COVID-19. Only in-frame clones appear in the TCRdb table, and some are missing; sequencing was by immunoSEQ multiplex PCR. The sample shows 200,000 to 300,000 clones, around 87% of them seen only once. Material: peripheral blood. The receptors were gathered from a woman aged 60-75 years with COVID-19, enrolled during active disease. The CDR3 runs from the conserved cysteine through the conserved F or W. D genes are given only for firm matches. Some rows have no size entry. The others give once, few or many, or a class for an expanded clone.

J: TRBJ2-3; size: -; D: -; V: TRBV7-9; DNA: TGTGCCAGCAGCTTGAATACGGCTAGCGAGCATACGCAGTATTTT; CDR3: CASSLNTASEHTQYF
J: TRBJ1-4; size: few; D: TRBD1; V: TRBV2; DNA: TGTGCCAGCACCAAATCACCCCGGGACAGGGGGAGTAAACTGTTTTTT; CDR3: CASTKSPRDRGSKLFF
J: TRBJ1-3; size: many; D: TRBD1; V: TRBV6-6; DNA: TGTGCCAGCAGTTACGGACAGGGTGGAAACACCATATATTTT; CDR3: CASSYGQGGNTIYF
J: TRBJ1-4; size: -; D: -; V: TRBV30; DNA: TGTGCCTGGAGTGTTCAAAATGAAAAACTGTTTTTT; CDR3: CAWSVQNEKLFF
J: TRBJ1-1; size: -; D: -; V: TRBV12-2; DNA: TGTGCAAGTCGCTTAGGGGCGGGGGTGAGCACTGAAGCTTTCTTT; CDR3: CASRLGAGVSTEAFF
J: TRBJ2-1; size: once; D: -; V: TRBV4-2; DNA: TGTGCCAGCAGCCCGCACCCGGGAGCGGATCAGTTCTTC; CDR3: CASSPHPGADQFF
J: TRBJ2-7; size: -; D: -; V: TRBV4-2; DNA: TGTGCCAGCAGCTCGGGTCAAATCTACGAGCAGTACTTC; CDR3: CASSSGQIYEQYF
J: TRBJ1-5; size: -; D: TRBD1; V: TRBV6-5; DNA: TGTGCCAGCAGTCCCGTGACAGGGTTGTATCAGCCCCAGCATTTT; CDR3: CASSPVTGLYQPQHF
J: TRBJ1-2; size: -; D: -; V: TRBV19; DNA: TGTGCCAGTAGTACATCGACAAGATCTAACTATGGCTACACCTTC; CDR3: CASSTSTRSNYGYTF
J: TRBJ1-2; size: -; D: TRBD1; V: TRBV20-1; DNA: TGCAGTGCTAGTAGGGGGCGTGATCGCTACACCTTC; CDR3: CSASRGRDRYTF
J: TRBJ2-1; size: -; D: -; V: TRBV19; DNA: TGTGCCAGTACCACAGGGTACCATGAGCAGTTCTTC; CDR3: CASTTGYHEQFF
J: TRBJ2-1; size: -; D: TRBD2; V: TRBV7-9; DNA: TGTGCCAGCAGCTTATGGGCGGGAGGACCCTACAATGAGCAGTTCTTC; CDR3: CASSLWAGGPYNEQFF
J: TRBJ1-5; size: -; D: -; V: TRBV4-2; DNA: TGTGCCAGCAGCCAAGAAGGCGGAGAGTACAATCAGCCCCAGCATTTT; CDR3: CASSQEGGEYNQPQHF
J: TRBJ2-1; size: -; D: -; V: TRBV5-1; DNA: TGCGCCAGCAGCTACCCGAGCGGGCGCGCCCATGAGCAGTTCTTC; CDR3: CASSYPSGRAHEQFF
J: TRBJ2-1; size: -; D: -; V: TRBV6-5; DNA: TGTGCCAGCACGCCTCCTGGCGGGACGGGTGAGCAGTTCTTC; CDR3: CASTPPGGTGEQFF
J: TRBJ2-5; size: -; D: -; V: TRBV2; DNA: TGTGCCAGCAGTGTAGCGCAGAAGACCCAGTACTTC; CDR3: CASSVAQKTQYF
J: TRBJ1-4; size: -; D: -; V: TRBV6-5; DNA: TGTGCCAGCGTAGCAAGCCGATCTAATGAAAAACTGTTTTTT; CDR3: CASVASRSNEKLFF
J: TRBJ2-1; size: -; D: TRBD2; V: TRBV7-2; DNA: TGTGCCACCAGACTAGCGGGAGGGCTCAATGAGCAGTTCTTC; CDR3: CATRLAGGLNEQFF
J: TRBJ1-6; size: -; D: TRBD1; V: TRBV27; DNA: TGTGCCAGCAGTCCCTACAGGGGGCTGGGTTCACCCCTCCACTTT; CDR3: CASSPYRGLGSPLHF
J: TRBJ2-7; size: -; D: TRBD2; V: TRBV7-3; DNA: TGTGCCAGCAGCTTTAGCGGGAGGGCCAGCGACGAGCAGTACTTC; CDR3: CASSFSGRASDEQYF
J: TRBJ1-5; size: -; D: -; V: TRBV5-1; DNA: TGCGCCAGCAGTCCGGGCGGGGGGATGCAGCCCCAGCATTTT; CDR3: CASSPGGGMQPQHF
J: TRBJ1-4; size: few; D: TRBD1; V: TRBV9; DNA: TGTGCCAGCAGCATTGACAGGGGAAAACTGTTTTTT; CDR3: CASSIDRGKLFF
J: TRBJ2-3; size: -; D: TRBD1; V: TRBV7-6; DNA: TGTGCCAGCAGCCTAGGACAGGGGTATCTAGATACGCAGTATTTT; CDR3: CASSLGQGYLDTQYF
J: TRBJ1-1; size: -; D: -; V: TRBV30; DNA: TGTGCCTGTTCCCGCCCTAGCGGCAGGGGCTACACTGAAGCTTTCTTT; CDR3: CACSRPSGRGYTEAFF
J: TRBJ1-2; size: -; D: -; V: TRBV2; DNA: TGTGCCAGCAGTGAACAGGGGAGCTATGGCTACACCTTC; CDR3: CASSEQGSYGYTF